These 10 T cell receptor beta chains came from one sample sequenced in a study of cytomegalovirus exposure and HLA in healthy donors. Sequenced by immunoSEQ multiplex PCR; TCRdb stores in-frame clones only, minus some. The table has about 78,000 clones, 95% to 97% seen once; the top ten hold 1.5% to 2%. Sequenced: PBMCs. Receptors originate from a man aged 18 to 35 in good health and CMV-seropositive.

The J gene is TRBJ2-2, the V gene TRBV28, with 13 bases that match TRBD2. The CDR3 extends over 19 amino acids. Trimming cost V 5 bases and J 3 bases; bases outside gene matches: 12. The germline V gene encodes CDR1 MDHEN and CDR2 SYDVKM. The CDR3 nucleotides read TGTGCCAGCAGTAGACCTACGACTAGCGGGAGGATCGACACCGGGGAGCTGTTTTTT. This encodes CASSRPTTSGRIDTGELFF.

This chain links TRBV25-1 with TRBJ2-7, with 8 bases that match TRBD1. The CDR3 extends over 17 amino acids. Germline values: CDR1 MGHDK, CDR2 SYGVNS. With V trimmed by 2 bases and J by 3 bases, 12 bases remained unmatched. The CDR3 here is CASSEIPGAGGFYEQYF. CDR3 sequence (DNA): TGTGCCAGCAGTGAAATCCCCGGGGCAGGGGGCTTCTACGAGCAGTACTTC.

This clone was seen more than once but under ten times. This chain joins TRBV9 and TRBJ1-5; D is possibly TRBD1 (6 bases). This CDR3 spans 15 amino acids. Trimming pared 0 bases from V and 2 bases from J, leaving 9 bases between. CDR1 SGDLS and CDR2 YYNGEE come from the germline V gene. The CDR3 DNA follows: TGTGCCAGCAGCGTAGGGGACACCCGCAATCAGCCCCAGCATTTT. Translation: CASSVGDTRNQPQHF.

J is TRBJ2-3 and V is TRBV6-1; 12 positions agree with TRBD2. Germline-derived CDR1 and CDR2 are MNHNS and SASEGT. V was pared by 2 bases and J by 4 bases, with 4 bases of the junction left unmatched. The CDR3 is 16 residues long. As DNA, the CDR3 is TGTGCCAGCAGTGAACTAGCGGGAGGGCTGGCAGATACGCAGTATTTT. It translates to CASSELAGGLADTQYF.

The J gene is TRBJ2-7, the V gene TRBV2; D is possibly TRBD1 (5 bases). Germline assignment: CDR1 SNHLY and CDR2 FYNNEI. The V gene lost 1 base and the J gene lost 3 bases, with 13 bases spanning the gap. CDR3 size: 15 residues. CDR3: CASSEGAGQGYEQYF. CDR3 in DNA: TGTGCCAGCAGTGAAGGGGCAGGGCAGGGCTACGAGCAGTACTTC.

This chain joins TRBV5-4 and TRBJ2-3, with D possibly being TRBD2 (6 bases). The CDR3 sequence is 13 residues long. Trimming removed 0 bases from V and 5 bases from J, with 7 bases in between. Per germline, CDR1 SGHNT and CDR2 YYREEE (reference sequence). The CDR3 sequence is CASSLASVDTQYF. The CDR3 DNA reads TGTGCCAGCAGCTTGGCTAGCGTAGATACGCAGTATTTT.

Of note for this clone: A junction end diverges from the germline sequence, so it may reflect a read error. The rearrangement joins TRBV7-7 to TRBJ2-1; TRBD2 matches 9 bases. The CDR3 is 18 amino acids. Germline V gene lookup returns CDR1 SSHAT and CDR2 FNYEAQ (reference sequence). The chain's CDR3 is CASSPGLAGSLTYNEQFF. The CDR3 nucleotides read TGTGCTAGCAGCCCGGGCCTAGCGGGAAGTCTAACCTACAATGAGCAGTTCTTC.

The chain uses TRBV28 and TRBJ2-2; D possibly corresponds to TRBD1 (6 bases). V was shortened by 6 bases and J by 7 bases, with 12 bases between the two germline ends. Germline CDR1 and CDR2: MDHEN and SYDVKM. The CDR3 contains 13 residues. The CDR3 reads CASRLQGIGELFF. Written as DNA, the CDR3 is TGTGCCAGCAGACTACAGGGAATCGGGGAGCTGTTTTTT.

The rearrangement uses TRBV27 and TRBJ1-2; maybe TRBD1 (6 bases). The CDR3 extends over 13 amino acids. Trimming shortened V by 6 bases and J by 5 bases, and 13 bases separated the two germline ends. Germline CDR1 is MNHEY and CDR2 is SMNVEV (reference sequence). The CDR3 spells CASRPGHLYGYTF. CDR3 nucleotides: TGTGCCAGCAGGCCGGGACATTTGTATGGCTACACCTTC.

This clone was counted a single time. The V call is TRBV6-5, the J call TRBJ1-4; possibly TRBD1 for D (6 bases). Trimming shortened V by 4 bases and J by 0 bases, and 9 bases separated the two germline ends. Germline-derived CDR1 and CDR2 are MNHEY and SVGAGI. The CDR3 covers 15 residues. CDR3 coding DNA: TGTGCCAGCAGTTTCTACAGGGCAACTAATGAAAAACTGTTTTTT. It encodes CASSFYRATNEKLFF.